This TCR beta chain is from a study of shared clonotypes between healthy human individuals. Overall study context: Each donor contributed plates that comprised three CD4 naive, three CD4 memory, two CD8 naive and one CD8 memory.

CDR1 and CDR2 from the germline V gene are MNHNS and SASEGT. Trimming pared 3 bases from V and 0 bases from J, leaving 9 bases between. CDR3 size: 15 residues. Once extracted for a subset, genomic DNA was divided evenly among several immunoSEQ plates. Using immunoSEQ multiplex PCR, the repertoire was profiled, and TCRdb retains in-frame clones only, with some absent. This sample has some 630,000 clones, with approximately 96% found just once. In the naive CD8 group, cells lacked CD45RO and were positively selected for CCR7, so terminally differentiated effector memory CD45RA+ cells were left out. The chain has TRBV6-1 and TRBJ1-5; unclear D gene. The TCR originated in a woman aged 25 to 45 in good health. The specimen sequenced was naive CD8+ T cells sorted from blood. CDR3 nucleotides: TGTGCCAGCAGTGATCCTTCTTATAGCAATCAGCCCCAGCATTTT. Protein product: CASSDPSYSNQPQHF.